The next 5 T cell receptor beta chains were all read from a single sample in a study of T-cell memory formation after mild COVID-19. TCRdb re-called the 5' RACE reads through MiXCR, storing one row per CDR3 protein. The sample has a few hundred thousand distinct CDR3 sequences, over 9% seen once; the top ten hold 22%. The sample comprised PBMCs or a T cell subset sorted from them (not recorded which). The source of these receptors is a man aged 18-30 years who had mild COVID-19 (a few samples of this study predate the infection). Cell type and time point are not known.

There are many counts of this clonotype. The chain recombines TRBV4-1 with TRBJ1-5; TRBD1 matches at 7 bases. The CDR3 consists of 16 residues. CDR1 MGHRA and CDR2 YSYEKL come from the germline V gene. Germline trimming cut 5 bases from V and 5 bases from J; bases unmatched to any gene: 12. CDR3 sequence (DNA): TGCGCCAGCAGCTTACGACAGGGCAGGGGGTATCAGCCCCAGCATTTT. Its protein product is CASSLRQGRGYQPQHF.

The rearrangement joins TRBV7-3 to TRBJ2-3, with 7 bases lining up with TRBD1. The CDR3 is 16 amino acids. V was pared by 3 bases and J by 0 bases, with 6 bases of the junction left unmatched. Looked up from germline, CDR1 is SGHTA and CDR2 is FQGTGA. The CDR3 sequence: CASSLTGSTSTDTQYF. In nucleotides, the CDR3 is TGTGCCAGCAGCTTGACAGGGAGTACTAGCACAGATACGCAGTATTTT.

This clonotype was seen only a few times. This chain uses TRBV2 with TRBJ2-5; D remains ambiguous. V was clipped by 4 bases and J by 0 bases, with 6 bases between them. The germline V gene has CDR1 SNHLY and CDR2 FYNNEI. The CDR3 has 13 residues. CDR3 nucleotides: TGTGCCAGCAGTGTTACGTACCAAGAGACCCAGTACTTC. Its protein is CASSVTYQETQYF.

J is TRBJ2-1 and V is TRBV12-3 or TRBV12-4; 11 positions agree with TRBD2. Unmatched junction bases numbered 4, after V lost 4 bases and J lost 8 bases. The CDR3 has 14 residues. CDR3: CASSSSGGRDEQFF. CDR3 bases: TGTGCCAGCAGTTCTAGCGGGGGGAGGGATGAGCAGTTCTTC.

The table lists this clonotype with a few counts. The chain is built from TRBV27 and TRBJ1-4; D is ambiguous. V was pared by 7 bases and J by 10 bases, with 13 bases between. The length of the CDR3 is 12 residues. Germline assignment: CDR1 MNHEY and CDR2 SMNVEV (reference sequence). CDR3 bases: TGTGCCAGCATGGGGTTATCAGGAAAACTGTTTTTT. Its translation: CASMGLSGKLFF.